The rows below give T cell receptor beta chains drawn from one sample of a study of human T cells and chemical hapten exposure. TCRdb reanalysed the RACE reads using MiXCR and keeps one entry per CDR3 protein. This repertoire shows more than 250,000 distinct CDR3 sequences, roughly 7.4% found once; its top ten account for about 1.1%. The input for sequencing was whole blood, taken in connection with sensitization to the hapten diphenylcyclopropenone (DPC). The receptors come from a man younger than 35 with alopecia areata. Some clones in this sample may be carry-over from other donors' samples. CDR3s include the opening cysteine and the closing phenylalanine or tryptophan. Fields, in order: V gene, D gene, J gene, clone size, CDR3 protein, CDR3 DNA. A D gene is named only where the DNA matches it firmly. Clone size is shown for a subset of rows, as once, few, many or a class of expanded clone.

TRBV20-1	.	TRBJ1-6	.	CSATRQVSYNSPLHF	TGCAGTGCTACGAGACAGGTCTCCTATAATTCACCCCTCCACTTT
TRBV12-3/TRBV12-4	TRBD1	TRBJ1-1	.	CASSKDRETEAFF	TGTGCCAGCAGTAAGGACAGGGAAACTGAAGCTTTCTTT
TRBV6-2/TRBV6-3	.	TRBJ1-1	many	CASSSPLGSEAFF	TGTGCCAGCAGTTCCCCCCTCGGCTCTGAAGCTTTCTTT
TRBV2	TRBD2	TRBJ2-2	.	CASSDPSGVFGTGELFF	TGTGCCAGCAGTGATCCTAGCGGGGTGTTCGGCACCGGGGAGCTGTTTTTT
TRBV24-1	TRBD2	TRBJ2-1	.	CATSDPTSGTGLLGEQFF	TGTGCCACCAGTGATCCGACTAGCGGGACGGGTCTCTTAGGGGAGCAGTTCTTC
TRBV12-5	.	TRBJ2-2	.	CASGRGTGELFF	TGTGCTAGTGGACGTGGAACCGGGGAGCTGTTTTTT
TRBV11-2	.	TRBJ1-1	few	CASRPLTGLNTEAFF	TGTGCCAGCAGGCCACTGACAGGACTGAACACTGAAGCTTTCTTT
TRBV29-1	.	TRBJ1-1	few	CSVGGQLNTEAFF	TGCAGCGTTGGAGGACAGTTAAACACTGAAGCTTTCTTT
TRBV20-1	.	TRBJ1-1	few	CSARDRTGREAFF	TGCAGTGCTAGAGATCGCACAGGGAGGGAAGCTTTCTTT
TRBV21-1	.	TRBJ1-5	many	CASSKVPLHNQPQHF	TGTGCCAGCAGCAAAGTCCCTCTGCACAATCAGCCCCAGCATTTT
TRBV5-4	.	TRBJ1-5	many	CASSLAGSQPQHF	TGTGCCAGCAGCTTGGCCGGGAGTCAGCCCCAGCATTTT
TRBV6-5	.	TRBJ1-1	few	CASSYYRVNTEAFF	TGTGCCAGCAGTTACTACAGGGTGAACACTGAAGCTTTCTTT
TRBV6-5	TRBD1	TRBJ2-4	.	CASSSGQGRDTQYF	TGTGCCAGCAGTAGCGGACAGGGGCGGGACACTCAGTACTTC
TRBV6-6	.	TRBJ2-3	.	CASSWQEADTQYF	TGTGCCAGCAGTTGGCAGGAAGCAGATACGCAGTATTTT
TRBV15	TRBD2	TRBJ2-7	.	CATSREASGLYEQYF	TGTGCCACCAGCAGAGAGGCTAGCGGGTTATACGAGCAGTACTTC
TRBV5-1	TRBD1	TRBJ1-1	many	CASSPGQGSTEAFF	TGCGCCAGCAGCCCGGGACAGGGGTCCACTGAAGCTTTCTTT
TRBV6-5	TRBD1	TRBJ2-1	.	CASRGTGEGNNEQFF	TGTGCCAGCAGGGGGACAGGGGAGGGGAACAATGAGCAGTTCTTC
TRBV10-2	TRBD1	TRBJ2-1	many	CASRPDTGTGRPQFF	TGCGCCAGCCGTCCAGACACCGGGACAGGCCGGCCGCAGTTCTTC
TRBV7-9	.	TRBJ1-5	.	CASSWGDQPQHF	TGTGCCAGCAGCTGGGGGGATCAGCCCCAGCATTTT
TRBV6-6	.	TRBJ2-4	.	CASSSERAKNIQYF	TGTGCCAGCAGTTCCGAACGCGCCAAAAACATTCAGTACTTC
TRBV4-3	.	TRBJ2-3	few	CASSQERGSTDTQYF	TGCGCCAGCAGCCAAGAAAGGGGCAGCACAGATACGCAGTATTTT
TRBV3-1	TRBD1	TRBJ2-6	.	CASSPRTGAVGSGANVLTF	TGTGCCAGCAGCCCTCGGACAGGGGCGGTTGGCTCTGGGGCCAACGTCCTGACTTTC
TRBV7-9	TRBD1	TRBJ1-2	few	CASSLGSTGVDYGYTF	TGTGCCAGCAGCTTGGGTTCGACAGGGGTAGACTATGGCTACACCTTC
TRBV7-2	.	TRBJ2-3	.	CASRRGGRGTQYF	TGTGCCAGCAGACGGGGTGGCCGGGGTACGCAGTATTTT
TRBV3-1	TRBD1	TRBJ2-3	few	CASSPWTGYQKDTDTQYF	TGTGCCAGCAGCCCATGGACAGGGTACCAGAAAGACACAGATACGCAGTATTTT
TRBV5-1	.	TRBJ1-6	many	CASSLTDNSPLHF	TGCGCCAGCAGCTTGACAGATAATTCACCCCTCCACTTT
TRBV5-1	.	TRBJ2-1	.	CASRMGTGSNEQFF	TGCGCCAGCAGGATGGGCACAGGCAGCAATGAGCAGTTCTTC
TRBV4-1	.	TRBJ2-1	many	CASRRLGRHNEQFF	TGCGCCAGCCGCCGGTTGGGCAGGCACAATGAGCAGTTCTTC
TRBV28	.	TRBJ2-2	.	CASIPRESGELFF	TGTGCCAGCATCCCCCGGGAGTCCGGGGAGCTGTTTTTT
TRBV20-1	.	TRBJ1-2	.	CSARAAGRVSGYTF	TGCAGTGCTAGAGCTGCGGGGAGGGTGTCTGGCTACACCTTC
TRBV7-3	.	TRBJ1-5	few	CASSPPTGCNQPQHF	TGTGCCAGCAGCCCCCCAACAGGGTGCAATCAGCCCCAGCATTTT
TRBV28	.	TRBJ2-3	.	CASSLFEHGTQYF	TGTGCCAGCAGTTTATTCGAGCACGGTACGCAGTATTTT
TRBV13	.	TRBJ2-7	many	CASSSQGAEQYF	TGTGCCAGCAGCTCACAGGGAGCCGAGCAGTACTTC
TRBV6-5	.	TRBJ2-1	.	CASSYRTGYNEQFF	TGTGCCAGCAGTTACAGAACAGGGTATAATGAGCAGTTCTTC
TRBV12-3/TRBV12-4	.	TRBJ1-6	.	CASRAGRDSPLHF	TGTGCCAGCAGGGCAGGGCGGGATTCACCCCTCCACTTT
TRBV20-1	TRBD1	TRBJ2-7	.	CSAKTGKFYEQYF	TGCAGTGCTAAGACAGGGAAATTCTACGAGCAGTACTTC
TRBV7-6	.	TRBJ2-5	few	CASSLANAGYETQCF	TGTGCCAGCAGCTTAGCTAACGCGGGATATGAGACCCAGTGCTTC
TRBV6-5	.	TRBJ1-3	many	CASSYSGETGNTIYF	TGTGCCAGCAGTTACTCAGGAGAAACTGGAAACACCATATATTTT
TRBV10-1	.	TRBJ2-3	few	CASSDGGLTDTQYF	TGCGCCAGCAGTGATGGGGGGCTGACAGATACGCAGTATTTT
TRBV28	TRBD1	TRBJ2-3	.	CASTTPGQGTDTQYF	TGTGCCAGCACCACACCGGGACAGGGGACAGATACGCAGTATTTT
TRBV12-3/TRBV12-4	.	TRBJ2-2	.	CASSRQGIGELFF	TGTGCCAGCAGTCGGCAGGGAATAGGGGAGCTGTTTTTT
TRBV9	TRBD2	TRBJ2-3	.	CASSVDPSGGDTQYF	TGTGCCAGCAGCGTAGATCCTAGCGGGGGAGATACGCAGTATTTT
TRBV11-2	TRBD1	TRBJ2-5	few	CASSIQGIETQYF	TGTGCCAGCAGCATACAGGGGATAGAGACCCAGTACTTC
TRBV5-5	TRBD1	TRBJ2-3	many	CASSRGTVLGTDTQYF	TGTGCCAGCAGCAGAGGGACAGTACTAGGGACAGATACGCAGTATTTT
TRBV11-2	.	TRBJ2-5	.	CASSLDRGGAGKTQYF	TGTGCCAGCAGCTTAGATCGCGGAGGGGCAGGAAAGACCCAGTACTTC
TRBV4-1	.	TRBJ2-1	.	CASSTPVGVEQFF	TGCGCCAGCAGCACCCCAGTCGGGGTGGAGCAGTTCTTC
TRBV5-1	TRBD1	TRBJ1-2	.	CASNLDRVNYGYTF	TGCGCCAGCAACCTGGACAGGGTTAACTATGGCTACACCTTC
TRBV9	.	TRBJ1-6	few	CASSSEGSSSYNSPLHF	TGTGCCAGCAGCTCCGAGGGGTCGAGCTCCTATAATTCACCCCTCCACTTT
TRBV12-3/TRBV12-4	.	TRBJ1-5	many	CASSLHRGNQPQHF	TGTGCCAGCAGTCTACACAGGGGCAATCAGCCCCAGCATTTT